This TCR beta chain came from a study of CD8 T cells in ankylosing spondylitis. CDR1 and CDR2 from the germline V gene are SEHNR and FQNEAQ (reference sequence). This CDR3 is 15 amino acids long. Trimming shortened V by 6 bases and J by 2 bases, and 13 bases separated the two germline ends. TCRdb itself ran the 5' RACE reads through MiXCR, one entry per CDR3 protein. Of 200,000 to 250,000 distinct CDR3 sequences listed, 7.3% were seen once; the top ten hold 12% to 15%. Findings and limits, study-wide: Certain motif variants had earlier been reported in reactive arthritis synovial fluid and blood. Relatively scarce in peripheral blood, disease-linked clones were CD8+. As reported, disease-linked clones showed significant enrichment in matched ankylosing spondylitis synovial fluid. A TCR beta motif made of fewer than ten highly homologous variants seemed typical of ankylosing spondylitis blood.

This clonotype was observed many times. The antigen is not known. Sequenced input: blood, either unsorted or a sorted T cell fraction (not recorded which). The genes are TRBV7-9 and TRBJ1-4; D unclear. The source of this sequence is a male donor with ankylosing spondylitis. The DNA for the CDR3 is TGTGCCAGCAGGCCTTTCGGGCCCACTAATGAAAAACTGTTTTTT. It is translated as CASRPFGPTNEKLFF. Full variable domain (missing parts from reference TRBV7-9 and TRBJ1-4): DTGVSQNPRHKITKRGQNVTFRCDPISEHNRLYWYRQTLGQGPEFLTYFQNEAQLEKSRLLSDRFSAERPKGSFSTLEIQRTEQGDSAMYLCASRPFGPTNEKLFFGSGTQLSVL.